Reported below is one T cell receptor (beta chain). In its sample, this clone was seen once. Its recognized antigen is unknown. One base away there is no much larger clone; base qualities are not given. Library preparation employed the immunoSEQ multiplex PCR assay. TCRdb limited this immuneACCESS table to in-frame rearrangements with V and J called. A share of clones is missing; checked studies link under half to unresolved V genes, and the rest is unexplained. For this sample there are approximately 81,000 clones; about four fifths appear just once. The biggest ten clones account for 3.5% to 4.5% of the sample. These data originate in a study of radiotherapy plus CTLA-4 blockade in lung cancer (dated by TCRdb to 2016 to 2018). For the study in its entirety: Among enrolled patients, about 19% had an objective response and 25% to 35% reached disease control. The investigation overall reported the following: The strongest predictors of response, as reported, were early dynamic changes in blood T cell clones along with a rise in serum interferon-beta after radiation. After treatment with radiotherapy and ipilimumab, TCR clones that originated in tumors expanded in peripheral blood.

In this study, focal radiation therapy paired with CTLA-4 blockade (ipilimumab) was tested in patients who had chemo-refractory metastatic non-small-cell lung cancer. The germline V gene specifies SNHLY as CDR1 and FYNNEI as CDR2. Spanning cysteine to phenylalanine, the CDR3 consists of 15 amino acids. The retained sequence is limited to the CDR3, 45 bases, with the frame set at the first base. Trimming at the junction amounts to 7 bases on V and 7 bases on J, and the germline ends lie 17 bases apart. This sequence originates from a human donor with non-small cell lung cancer who had a partial response to radiotherapy plus ipilimumab. Some clones in this sample may be carry-over from other donors' samples. The sample was peripheral blood, taken from a patient treated with radiotherapy plus ipilimumab. The chain uses TRBV2 and TRBJ1-6, and perhaps TRBD1 as D gene, on 5 matching bases. In nucleotide form, the sequence is TGTGCCAGCAAGAGGGTGGGGACTGAAAATTCACCCCTCCACTTT. Translated, it gives CASKRVGTENSPLHF.